This T cell receptor (beta chain) was recorded in a study of T cell responses to AZD1222 COVID-19 vaccine. Using immunoSEQ multiplex PCR, the repertoire was profiled, and TCRdb retains in-frame clones only, with some absent. The table shows approximately 120,000 clones, with more than 70% occurring only once. CDR3 length: 13 residues. The germline V and J ends were trimmed by 5 bases and 11 bases, with 18 bases remaining between them. CDR1 MDHEN and CDR2 SYDVKM come from the germline V gene. This clone was picked up one time. Its matching antigen is unknown. Findings of the study overall: Researchers report vaccine-associated CD4 TCRs spanning spike, with dominance at 160-218 and 743-854.

Material: peripheral blood, obtained on day 0 of AZD1222 vaccination. The sequence derives from an adult in good health. V is TRBV28 and J is TRBJ1-2; D might be TRBD1 (5 bases). The CDR3 region is CASSTVRRRGYTF. The CDR3 DNA is TGTGCCAGCAGTACCGTTCGTAGGCGGGGGTACACCTTC.